This T cell receptor (beta chain) was identified in a study of monozygotic twins with inflammatory bowel disease. Study-wide points: With inverse Simpson as the measure, TCRbeta diversity was lower in IBD patients than in healthy co-twins. No distinction between different T cell subtypes was possible.

A note on this clonotype: Its antigen is undetermined.

The CDR3 extends over 15 amino acids. The germline CDR1 and CDR2 sequences are LNHDA and SQIVND (reference sequence). cDNA was made in eight separate reactions per sample. TCRdb reprocessed the 5' RACE reads, keeping one entry per CDR3 protein, no DNA. This listing includes over 130,000 distinct CDR3 sequences. The V call is TRBV19, the J call TRBJ1-1; absent DNA, TCRdb's TRBD1 call cannot be checked. Sequencing was carried out using blood. This TCR came from a human donor with ulcerative colitis or Crohn's disease, or a healthy co-twin of an affected twin (not recorded which). The CDR3 is CASSIVQGRSTEAFF.